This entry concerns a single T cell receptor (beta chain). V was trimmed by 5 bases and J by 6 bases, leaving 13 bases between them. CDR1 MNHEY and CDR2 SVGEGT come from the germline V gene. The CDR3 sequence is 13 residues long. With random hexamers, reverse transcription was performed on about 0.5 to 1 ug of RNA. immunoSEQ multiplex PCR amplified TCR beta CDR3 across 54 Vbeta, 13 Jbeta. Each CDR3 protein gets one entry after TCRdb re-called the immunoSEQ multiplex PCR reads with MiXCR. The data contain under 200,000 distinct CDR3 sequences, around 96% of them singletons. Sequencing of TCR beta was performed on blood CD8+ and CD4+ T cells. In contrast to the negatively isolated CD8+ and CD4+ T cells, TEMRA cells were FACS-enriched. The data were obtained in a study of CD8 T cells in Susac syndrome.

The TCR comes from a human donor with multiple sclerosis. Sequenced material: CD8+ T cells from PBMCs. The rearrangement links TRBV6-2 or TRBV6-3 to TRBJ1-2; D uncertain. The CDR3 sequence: CASSPDQPHGYTF. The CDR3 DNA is TGTGCCAGCAGTCCCGATCAGCCGCATGGCTACACCTTC.